The following is a T cell receptor (beta chain) sequence with its context. Its antigen is not known. Possible read error: a much larger clone is one base away. Trimming stripped 1 base from V and 6 bases from J, with 4 bases between. CDR3 length: 11 amino acids. Germline-derived CDR1 and CDR2 are SEHNR and FQNEAQ (reference sequence). Preparation of TCR beta libraries was done by quantitative 5'-RACE with molecular barcodes. Using its own MiXCR run on the 5' RACE reads, TCRdb lists one record per CDR3 protein. The data hold about 220,000 distinct CDR3 sequences, with around 7.9% observed a single time. The record originates from a study of CD8 T cells in ankylosing spondylitis. The study's findings and limits: Some motif variants were previously reported in reactive arthritis synovial fluid and blood. Researchers reportedly found disease-linked clones significantly enriched in matched ankylosing spondylitis synovial fluid. A TCR beta motif made of under 10 highly homologous variants seemed typical of ankylosing spondylitis blood.

The chain links TRBV7-9 to TRBJ2-7; no reliable D call. This TCR was recovered from a male donor with ankylosing spondylitis. The sample was blood, either unsorted or a sorted T cell fraction (not recorded which). CDR3 loop: CASSLVVEQYF. The CDR3 DNA sequence: TGTGCCAGCAGCTTAGTGGTCGAGCAGTACTTC.